The T cell receptor beta chain described here comes from a study of CD8 T cells in ankylosing spondylitis. Study-level findings and limits: Disease-linked clones had a CD8+ phenotype and relatively low frequency in peripheral blood. Ankylosing spondylitis blood seemed to carry a telltale TCR beta motif made of eight highly homologous variants. Matched synovial fluid from ankylosing spondylitis patients was reported to be enriched for disease-linked clones.

To note about this clonotype: The antigen is unknown.

TCR beta libraries were made by quantitative 5'-RACE with molecular barcodes. TCRdb re-called the 5' RACE reads through MiXCR, storing one row per CDR3 protein. The sample carries roughly 700,000 distinct CDR3 sequences, about 20% recorded once. CDR1 and CDR2 (germline): DFQATT, SNEGSKA (reference sequence). Trimming shortened V by 6 bases and J by 8 bases, and 16 bases separated the two germline ends. The CDR3 totals 12 residues. This chain connects TRBV20-1 to TRBJ1-2; perhaps TRBD1 as D (6 bases). The TCR comes from a male donor with ankylosing spondylitis. The sample was blood, either unsorted or a sorted T cell fraction (not recorded which). CDR3: CSAPGPGVGYTF. The CDR3 DNA sequence: TGCAGTGCCCCTGGTCCAGGGGTCGGCTACACCTTC.